One TCR beta chain is described in this entry. Target depth was 1 in 200,000 to 1 in 1 million T cells, about 10x per clonotype. Repertoires were generated with immunoSEQ multiplex PCR, while TCRdb's copy carries only in-frame clones and drops some. Counted here are 50,000 to 60,000 clones, 75% to 90% occurring once; the ten biggest clones make up 20%. This sample stems from a study of cytotoxic CD8 clonotypes in ibrutinib-treated CLL. Study-wide background: Partial responses totalled about 24 and complete responses 2; after median 68 months, roughly 14 remained remitted and approximately twelve progressed. Samples yielded averages of approximately 260,000 productive templates and approximately 86,000 productive rearrangements.

Per the germline V gene, CDR1 is SEHNR and CDR2 is FQNEAQ (reference sequence). V was pared by 8 bases and J by 1 base, with 6 bases between. The CDR3 has 11 amino acids. Cryopreserved PBMCs were the source of roughly 2 micrograms of genomic DNA, which went to TCR beta libraries. Sequenced material: PBMCs, taken after 24 months of ibrutinib treatment. The rearrangement uses TRBV7-9 and TRBJ2-7; D is unclear. The receptor's source is a human donor with chronic lymphocytic leukemia. CDR3 in amino acids: CASGMSYEQYF. CDR3 DNA: TGTGCCAGCGGAATGTCCTACGAGCAGTACTTC.